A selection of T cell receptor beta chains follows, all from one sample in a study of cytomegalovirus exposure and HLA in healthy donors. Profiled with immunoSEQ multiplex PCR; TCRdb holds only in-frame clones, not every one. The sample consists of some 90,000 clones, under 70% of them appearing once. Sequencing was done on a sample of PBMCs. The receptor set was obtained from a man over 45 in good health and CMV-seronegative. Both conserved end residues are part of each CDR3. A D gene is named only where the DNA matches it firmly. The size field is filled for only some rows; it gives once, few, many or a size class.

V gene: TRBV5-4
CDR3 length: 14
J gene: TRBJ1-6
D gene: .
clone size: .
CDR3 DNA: TGTGCCAGCAGCTTGGCCCAACTTAATTCACCCCTCCACTTT
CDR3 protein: CASSLAQLNSPLHF

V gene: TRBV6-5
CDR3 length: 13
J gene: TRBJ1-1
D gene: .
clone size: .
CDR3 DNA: TGTGCCAGCAGGCTCAGGGTTAACACTGAAGCTTTCTTT
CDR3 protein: CASRLRVNTEAFF

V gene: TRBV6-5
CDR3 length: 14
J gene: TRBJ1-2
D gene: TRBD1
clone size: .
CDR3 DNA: TGTGCCAGCAGCCGCGGGACAGGGATCTATGGCTACACCTTC
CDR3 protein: CASSRGTGIYGYTF

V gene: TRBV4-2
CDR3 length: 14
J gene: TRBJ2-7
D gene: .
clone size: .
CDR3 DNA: TGTGCCAGCAGCCGCGTAGGAGAGGGAGACGAGCAGTACTTC
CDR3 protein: CASSRVGEGDEQYF

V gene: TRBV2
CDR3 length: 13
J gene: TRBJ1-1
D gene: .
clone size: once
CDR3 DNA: TGTGCCAGCAGTGTCGGGGGGCAAGCTGAAGCTTTCTTT
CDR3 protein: CASSVGGQAEAFF

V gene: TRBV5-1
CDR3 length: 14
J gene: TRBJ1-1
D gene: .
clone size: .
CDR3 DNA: TGCGCCAGCAGCTTGGTTGGCGGTTACACTGAAGCTTTCTTT
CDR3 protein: CASSLVGGYTEAFF

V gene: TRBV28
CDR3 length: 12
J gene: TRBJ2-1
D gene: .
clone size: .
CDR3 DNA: TGTGCCAGCAGTCAGGTTCACAATGAGCAGTTCTTC
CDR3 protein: CASSQVHNEQFF

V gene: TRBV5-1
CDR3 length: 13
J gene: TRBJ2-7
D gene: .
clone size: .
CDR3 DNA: TGCGCCAGCATGGCCAGCGGTACCTACGAGCAGTACTTC
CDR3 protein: CASMASGTYEQYF

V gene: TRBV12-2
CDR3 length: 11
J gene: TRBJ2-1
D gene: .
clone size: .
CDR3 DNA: TGTGCAAGTCGCTTAGTACGGGGGCAGTTCTTC
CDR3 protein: CASRLVRGQFF

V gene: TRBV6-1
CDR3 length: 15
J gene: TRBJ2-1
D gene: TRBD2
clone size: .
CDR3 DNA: TGTGCCAGCAAGGTTAGCGGGGGCTCCTACAATGAGCAGTTCTTC
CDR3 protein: CASKVSGGSYNEQFF

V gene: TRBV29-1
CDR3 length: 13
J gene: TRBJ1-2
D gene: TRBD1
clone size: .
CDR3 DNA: TGCAGCGTTGTAGGGGGCGGAGACTATGGCTACACCTTC
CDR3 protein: CSVVGGGDYGYTF

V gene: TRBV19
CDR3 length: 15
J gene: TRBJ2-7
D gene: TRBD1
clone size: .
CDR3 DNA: TGTGCCAGTAGTAGACGGACAGGGAAGGGCTACGAGCAGTACTTC
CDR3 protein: CASSRRTGKGYEQYF

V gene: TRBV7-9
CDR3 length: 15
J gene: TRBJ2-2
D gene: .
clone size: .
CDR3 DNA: TGTTCCAGCAGCTTAGTCATGGGAGACACCGGGGAGCTGTTTTTT
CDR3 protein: CSSSLVMGDTGELFF

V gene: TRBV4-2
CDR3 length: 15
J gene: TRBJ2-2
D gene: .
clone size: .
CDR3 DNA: TGTGCCAGCAGGGCTGGGACTTCAAACACCGGGGAGCTGTTTTTT
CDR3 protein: CASRAGTSNTGELFF

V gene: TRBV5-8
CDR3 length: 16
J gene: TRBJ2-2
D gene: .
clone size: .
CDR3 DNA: TGTGCCAGCAGCTTGCACATCTCTGCGAACACCGGGGAGCTGTTTTTT
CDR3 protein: CASSLHISANTGELFF

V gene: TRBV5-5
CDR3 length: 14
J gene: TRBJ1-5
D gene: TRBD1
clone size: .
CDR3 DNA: TGTGCCAGCAGCTGGGGACAGGGCAATCAGCCCCAGCATTTT
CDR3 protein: CASSWGQGNQPQHF

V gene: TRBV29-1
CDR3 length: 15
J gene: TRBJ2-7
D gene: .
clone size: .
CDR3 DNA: TGCAGCGTTGTTTTGGTCCGGACTGGCCTGGGTGAGCAGTACTTC
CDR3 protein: CSVVLVRTGLGEQYF